This TCR beta chain was recovered during a study of OX40 agonist ivuxolimab in advanced cancers. Study outcomes and limitations: Among patients with partial responses at 0.1-3.0 mg/kg, clonal expansion was among the lowest. Several nonresponders also turned out to have low normalized T-cell clonal expansion.

As for this clone: Its antigen remains unidentified.

The assay was immunoSEQ multiplex PCR, and TCRdb's table has in-frame clones only and misses some. The sample yields 55,000 to 65,000 clones, 70% to 90% seen once. The sequence derives from an adult with an advanced solid tumor such as melanoma, head and neck, liver or kidney cancer. The specimen comprised CD4+ or CD8+ T cells sorted from blood, sampled in a trial of the OX40 agonist ivuxolimab.

Here the CDR3 reads CASGSLLTGTPRRGYTF. CDR3 bases: TGTGCTAGTGGTTCTTTACTAACAGGGACCCCCCGTCGAGGCTACACCTTC. The chain employs TRBV12-5 and TRBJ1-2; possibly TRBD1 for D (6 bases). Germline CDR1 and CDR2: LGHNT and FRNRAP. Trimming stripped 4 bases from V and 8 bases from J, with 26 bases between. The length of the CDR3 is 17 residues.